A single T cell receptor beta chain is shown here with its context. Per the germline V gene, CDR1 is SNHLY and CDR2 is FYNNEI. CDR3 length equals 14 residues. Trimming cost V 6 bases and J 0 bases, with 9 bases left between them. This entry comes from a study of T cell changes during pregnancy in multiple sclerosis. Clones were read by immunoSEQ multiplex PCR, and TCRdb kept only the in-frame ones, dropping some. The sample has under 50,000 clones; about 90% are singletons. The V call is TRBV2, the J call TRBJ1-5, with D unresolved. Source: CD4+ T cells from peripheral blood mononuclear cells, taken in the second trimester of pregnancy. This receptor was obtained from a female donor in good health, enrolled as a control in a pregnancy study. The CDR3: CASSYGYSNQPQHF. CDR3 nucleotides: TGTGCCAGCAGCTACGGTTATAGCAATCAGCCCCAGCATTTT.